These 10 T cell receptor beta chains share one sample of origin, sequenced in a study of blood T cell repertoires in COVID-19. The method was immunoSEQ multiplex PCR; TCRdb's version includes in-frame clones alone and lacks a portion of them. The sample consists of about 24,000 clones, about 89% of them appearing once. The sequenced sample was peripheral blood. Receptors originate from a human donor with active COVID-19. The donor label of this sample is uncertain.

The rearrangement links TRBV2 to TRBJ2-5; maybe TRBD2 (5 bases). Deletions cut 7 bases from V and 2 bases from J, with 14 bases between. In germline, CDR1 is SNHLY, CDR2 FYNNEI. The CDR3 has 14 amino acids. The CDR3 nucleotides read TGTGCCAGCACCATTACGGGAAAACAAGAGACCCAGTACTTC. This translates into CASTITGKQETQYF.

This chain uses TRBV29-1 with TRBJ1-5; D gene ambiguous. CDR1 and CDR2 (germline): SQVTM, ANQGSEA. V was cut by 4 bases and J by 3 bases, with 10 bases left in between. CDR3 length: 13 residues. In DNA form, the CDR3 reads TGCAGCGTTGGCTTGGGAGTCAATCAGCCCCAGCATTTT. Translation gives CSVGLGVNQPQHF. The variable domain in full, completed from reference TRBV29-1 and TRBJ1-5, reads SAVISQKPSRDICQRGTSLTIQCQVDSQVTMMFWYRQQPGQSLTLIATANQGSEATYESGFVIDKFPISRPNLTFSTLTVSNMSPEDSSIYLCSVGLGVNQPQHFGDGTRLSIL.

The J gene is TRBJ2-7, the V gene TRBV7-9; D is unclear. This CDR3 contains 16 residues. Trimming removed 1 base at V and 0 bases at J, with 13 bases between. Germline V gene sequence: CDR1 SEHNR, CDR2 FQNEAQ (reference sequence). This chain's CDR3 is CASSLDNSLASYEQYF. The CDR3 nucleotides read TGTGCCAGCAGCTTAGACAATTCTTTGGCCTCCTACGAGCAGTACTTC.

V and J are TRBV6-2 or TRBV6-3 and TRBJ1-2, with D perhaps matching TRBD1 (5 bases). Trimming left V 5 bases short and J 2 bases short, with 12 bases between. This CDR3 has 14 amino acids. Germline V gives CDR1 MNHEY, CDR2 SVGEGT. The CDR3 loop reads CASSTREGNYGYTF. Here the CDR3 DNA reads TGTGCCAGCAGTACCAGGGAGGGAAACTATGGCTACACCTTC.

The rearrangement links TRBV3-1 (or the pseudogene TRBV3-2) to TRBJ1-6; maybe TRBD1 (6 bases). This CDR3 is built from 14 residues. V was trimmed by 2 bases and J by 7 bases, leaving 9 bases between them. Germline V CDR1 and CDR2: LGHDT, YNNKEL (reference sequence). The DNA of the CDR3 is TGTGCCAGCAGCCAACAGGGGTACAATTCACCCCTCCACTTT. This translates into CASSQQGYNSPLHF.

The count of this clone is one. The J gene is TRBJ2-4, the V gene TRBV25-1, with 10 bases that match TRBD2. The CDR3 extends over 17 amino acids. V trimming: 1 base; J trimming: 0 bases; junction bases outside the gene matches: 3. CDR1 MGHDK and CDR2 SYGVNS come from the germline V gene. The CDR3: CASSEFTSGIAKNIQYF. The DNA for the CDR3 is TGTGCCAGCAGTGAATTTACTAGCGGGATAGCCAAAAACATTCAGTACTTC.

The rearrangement links TRBV7-9 to TRBJ2-1, with 14 bases identical to TRBD2. The CDR3 extends over 15 amino acids. Losses at the gene ends were 5 bases for V and 7 bases for J; bases not matched to a gene: 4. From germline, CDR1 is SEHNR and CDR2 FQNEAQ (reference sequence). The CDR3 DNA follows: TGTGCCAGCAGCATGGGACTAGCGGGAGTAAATGAGCAGTTCTTC. Amino acids: CASSMGLAGVNEQFF.

The gene calls are TRBV5-1 and TRBJ2-5; 7 positions agree with TRBD1. The CDR3 loop spans 13 amino acids. Germline V lookup: CDR1 SGHRS, CDR2 YFSETQ. V shed 5 bases, J shed 3 bases, and the junction held 4 bases outside the gene matches. In DNA form, the CDR3 reads TGCGCCAGCAGGGCTGGGACAGAAGAGACCCAGTACTTC. Its translation: CASRAGTEETQYF.

The chain carries TRBV14 and TRBJ1-6; D call uncertain. Trimming shortened V by 0 bases and J by 9 bases, and 9 bases separated the two germline ends. Looked up from germline, CDR1 is SGHDN and CDR2 is FVKESK. This CDR3 is built from 14 residues. CDR3 in DNA: TGTGCCAGCAGCCAAGAACTAAACGGTTCACCCCTCCACTTT. Its protein product is CASSQELNGSPLHF.

This sequence joins TRBV28 and TRBJ1-2, with 9 bases aligning to TRBD1. The CDR3 runs 15 residues. CDR1 MDHEN and CDR2 SYDVKM come from the germline V gene. Unmatched junction bases numbered 5, after V lost 4 bases and J lost 2 bases. Here the CDR3 reads CASSSVGQGNYGYTF. As DNA, the CDR3 is TGTGCCAGCAGTTCAGTCGGACAGGGGAACTATGGCTACACCTTC.